A single TCR beta chain is shown here with its context. Its antigen is as yet unknown. Sequenced by immunoSEQ multiplex PCR; TCRdb stores in-frame clones only, minus some. The sample yields roughly 90,000 clones, over 80% seen once. This sample is drawn from a study of T cell responses to AZD1222 COVID-19 vaccine. Germline V lookup: CDR1 SGHRS, CDR2 YFSETQ. The CDR3 is made up of 15 amino acids. With 4 bases clipped from V and 2 bases from J, the junction kept 5 bases outside the gene matches. General observations from the study: Among those given AZD1222, only 6 or 7 were seropositive at baseline. Repertoires were sampled only after the peak T cell response. Rises in breadth and depth of Spike-specific TCRs came after two AZD1222 doses. Unmutated variant regions are reportedly the target of nearly half of TCRs that are spike-specific.

The rearrangement joins TRBV5-1 to TRBJ1-1, with 10 bases matching TRBD1. The sequence was collected from an adult in good health. The specimen was peripheral blood, collected on day 0 of MenACWY control vaccination. The CDR3 coding sequence is TGCGCCAGCAGCCTTCCGACAGGGGGCAACACTGAAGCTTTCTTT. This codes for CASSLPTGGNTEAFF.